This TCR beta chain was retrieved from a study of T cell changes during pregnancy in multiple sclerosis. V was trimmed by 3 bases and J by 11 bases, leaving 13 bases between them. CDR1 and CDR2 from the germline V gene are MDHEN and SYDVKM. The CDR3 runs to 12 residues. Here immunoSEQ multiplex PCR was the method, and the copy in TCRdb shows in-frame clones only, minus some. The table lists around 80,000 clones, roughly 96% of them singletons. This TCR came from a female donor with multiple sclerosis, enrolled in a pregnancy study. The sequenced sample was peripheral blood, obtained in the second trimester of pregnancy. V is TRBV28 and J is TRBJ1-1; D gene ambiguous. CDR3 protein: CASSLSQAWAFF. CDR3 nucleotide sequence: TGTGCCAGCAGTTTGAGTCAGGCGTGGGCTTTCTTT.